This T cell receptor (beta chain) appears in the sequencing data of a study of human T cells and chemical hapten exposure (dated by TCRdb to the early 2020s). Regarding the research as a whole: For sensitization, 2% DPC in acetone was applied to a 2 cm by 2 cm area of upper inner arm skin. The study tracked peripheral blood TCR repertoire changes in vivo during primary and secondary sensitization to the hapten diphenylcyclopropenone (DPC) in alopecia patients. Blood samples were taken from patients before sensitization (week 0) and then at 2, 6 and about 24 weeks after DPC sensitization. Throughout the roughly 25-week study period, patients were also given weekly therapeutic DPC doses on the scalp. Libraries were pooled for sequencing, and per-sample TCR yields varied mainly because of small differences in library volumes within the pool. Patch testing was performed on the upper back with Finn chambers containing 0.01% DPC, and the patch tests were scored after 6 days according to International Contact Dermatitis Research Group standards. Blood for TCR sequencing was provided by twenty-nine alopecia patients at one to four time points (pre-sensitization, 2, 6 and 24 weeks). Alopecia areata with under or over 50% scalp involvement, alopecia totalis and alopecia universalis were represented in the patient cohort, which was mostly female. Overall study outcomes, separate from this receptor: Repeated subsampling changed both the strength of the expansion versus patch-test correlation and the threshold at which the correlation became significant. No change with DPC sensitization was found in the number of TCRs above 1 in 1000 frequency, and no evidence of global repertoire structure alterations was found. Significantly more large CDR3 similarity clusters were formed by expanded TCRs than by pre-sensitization or healthy control sets, consistent with antigen-driven responses. Alopecia, a presumed autoimmune disease, was present in all patients, so the immune response of the patients might differ from that of healthy individuals. Patch test score correlated positively with the number of PT1 expanded TCRs, reaching significance at thresholds 8, 16 and 32 but not at 4.

V was cut back by 1 base and J by 6 bases, leaving a gap of 7 bases between them. The CDR1 and CDR2 encoded by the germline V gene are MDHEN and SYDVKM. The cysteine opens and the phenylalanine closes a CDR3 of 14 amino acids. The retained sequence is limited to the CDR3, 42 bases, with the frame set at the first base. This clonotype has at least ten counts. Its specific antigen is unknown. Per-base qualities were not stored, and no clone one base away is much larger. Libraries were constructed by RACE. The data were produced on a NextSeq 500. During library preparation, unique molecular identifiers were attached to individual cDNA molecules so that TCRs could be counted quantitatively and reproducibly. From each blood RNA sample, both TCR alpha and TCR beta chains were sequenced. The authors' analysis ran thus. Samples had a median of roughly 87,000 TCRs, with a range from roughly 23,224 to 700,000. V, J and CDR3 annotation of the TCR reads was performed with the Decombinator software suite. For the PS versus PT1 abundance plots, all samples were subsampled to the same number of TCRs (28,000). TCRs were defined as expanded if absent before sensitization and observed at least eight times at the 2-week time point. The raw public data were reprocessed by TCRdb itself: fastp quality trimming at Q25, MiXCR clonotype calling, in-frame beta chains only. All rows with the same CDR3 protein become a single entry with the most common DNA and genes. TCRdb's processing, not the authors' own work, is the source of the V and J calls. Across this sample there are about 40,000 distinct CDR3 sequences, with around 3.2% seen only once. Together, the top ten hold under 8.5% of the sample.

Per the publication, the time point label means: patch test 2, 6 weeks after DPC sensitization. The treatment or condition label, read with the paper, signifies: therapeutic diphenylcyclopropenone sensitization with weekly scalp DPC. At every patch-test visit, the blood draw took place before the patch test was put on. Patients were considered eligible if aged 18 to 70, diagnosed with alopecia and deemed suitable for DPC therapy, and patients were excluded if pregnant. Unfractionated whole blood was collected in Tempus Blood RNA tubes, and total RNA was extracted from that blood. This clonotype was sampled from a man aged 40-55 years with alopecia areata. Some clones in this sample may be carry-over from other donors' samples. Recombination connected TRBV28 to TRBJ2-6; too little of a D gene remains to name it. The sequences come from whole blood, collected in connection with sensitization to the hapten diphenylcyclopropenone (DPC). The DNA sequence is given as TGTGCCAGCAGTTTATCCCGATCGGCCAACGTCCTGACTTTC. This yields the protein CASSLSRSANVLTF.